These T cell receptor beta chains were read from a single sample in a study of blood T cell repertoires in COVID-19. Profiling relied on immunoSEQ multiplex PCR, and the TCRdb table lists in-frame clones only, not all of them. The sample carries some 250,000 clones, 81% recorded once. Input material: peripheral blood. All receptors derive from a woman aged 60-75 years with active or convalescent COVID-19. Both conserved end residues are part of each CDR3. A D gene is named only where the DNA matches it firmly. Size is stated for part of the rows, as once, few or many counts, or as a class when the clone is expanded.

>once|NA|TRBJ1-2|TRBV7-9
TGTGCCAGCAGCTTTGACCTTTCGGGGGGCTACACCTTC
CASSFDLSGGYTF
>NA|TRBD1|TRBJ2-5|TRBV30
TGTGCCTGGAGTATTGGGGGCAGGGGGCAAGAGACCCAGTACTTC
CAWSIGGRGQETQYF
>NA|TRBD1|TRBJ2-1|TRBV6-1
TGTGCCAGCAGTGAAGCTTTGGGACAGGATAGAAATGAGCAGTTCTTC
CASSEALGQDRNEQFF
>NA|NA|TRBJ2-3|TRBV4-3
TGCGCCAGCAGCCAAGATGGTGGGTGGGCCACAGATACGCAGTATTTT
CASSQDGGWATDTQYF
>NA|NA|TRBJ1-1|TRBV10-3
TGTGCCATCAGTGAAAACCCTCGACAGGAAGCTTTCTTT
CAISENPRQEAFF
>NA|TRBD1|TRBJ1-1|TRBV12-3/TRBV12-4
TGTGCCAGTCGGGACAGCCCGAACACTGAAGCTTTCTTT
CASRDSPNTEAFF
>NA|TRBD2|TRBJ2-3|TRBV10-1
TGCGCCAGCAGCCTGACTAGCGGGGAAACAGATACGCAGTATTTT
CASSLTSGETDTQYF
>NA|NA|TRBJ2-5|TRBV21-1
TGTGCCAGCAGCACCCGGGACAGGGGACAAGAGACCCAGTACTTC
CASSTRDRGQETQYF
>NA|NA|TRBJ2-3|TRBV7-7
TGTGCCAGCAGCTTAGCGACTAGCACAGATACGCAGTATTTT
CASSLATSTDTQYF
>NA|TRBD2|TRBJ2-7|TRBV7-6
TGTGCCAGCAGCTTAGAGGCTAGCGGGGGGTTCGAGCAGTACTTC
CASSLEASGGFEQYF
>NA|TRBD2|TRBJ2-7|TRBV7-3
TGTGCCAGCAGCCTTGGAGCGGGGGGAATCTACGAGCAGTACTTC
CASSLGAGGIYEQYF
>once|NA|TRBJ1-1|TRBV15
TGTGCCACCAGCAGAGTCTCCGACAGGCTGAACACTGAAGCTTTCTTT
CATSRVSDRLNTEAFF
>NA|NA|TRBJ1-3|TRBV6-5
TGTGCCAGCAGTTCTCGGGGGTTCTCTGGAAACACCATATATTTT
CASSSRGFSGNTIYF
>NA|TRBD2|TRBJ2-7|TRBV4-3
TGCGCCAGCAGCCAAGATTGGGGGACTAGCGGGTTGGGTGGCGAGCAGTACTTC
CASSQDWGTSGLGGEQYF
>NA|NA|TRBJ2-5|TRBV5-1
TGCGCCAGCAGCTTGGACCACTCGAAAGAGACCCAGTACTTC
CASSLDHSKETQYF
>NA|NA|TRBJ1-3|TRBV19
TGTGCCAGTAGGTACAGGGAGTCTGGAAACACCATATATTTT
CASRYRESGNTIYF
>NA|NA|TRBJ2-7|TRBV5-4
TGTGCCAGCAGCCCCGGACAGTCCTACGAGCAGTACTTC
CASSPGQSYEQYF
>NA|TRBD1|TRBJ2-5|TRBV15
TGTGCCACCAGCAGGGACAGGGTCGCCCAAGAGACCCAGTACTTC
CATSRDRVAQETQYF
>NA|TRBD1|TRBJ2-7|TRBV20-1
TGCAGTGCTAGTAGGGGGCTTAACGAGCAGTACTTC
CSASRGLNEQYF
>few|NA|TRBJ1-1|TRBV4-1
TGCGCCAGCAGCCAAGGCCACTTGAACACTGAAGCTTTCTTT
CASSQGHLNTEAFF
>NA|TRBD2|TRBJ2-5|TRBV6-5
TGTGCCAGCAGTATTAGCGGGGGGGCCGGAGAGACCCAGTACTTC
CASSISGGAGETQYF
>once|TRBD2|TRBJ2-1|TRBV29-1
TGCAGCGTTGGACTAGCGGGGCTCTACAATGAGCAGTTCTTC
CSVGLAGLYNEQFF
>NA|NA|TRBJ1-1|TRBV3-1/TRBV3-2
TGTGCCAGCAGCCAAGATCCCGACAGGGAAGCTTTCTTT
CASSQDPDREAFF
>NA|NA|TRBJ2-7|TRBV3-1/TRBV3-2
TGTGCCAGCAGCCGAGGAACGGGACATCAGCCCTACGAGCAGTACTTC
CASSRGTGHQPYEQYF
>NA|NA|TRBJ1-2|TRBV5-4
TGTGCCAGCAGCTTCCGGGAAGCCAACTATGGCTACACCTTC
CASSFREANYGYTF
>many|TRBD1|TRBJ2-1|TRBV7-7
TGTGCCAGCAGCTTAGGGGACAGCCCCGGGAATGAGCAGTTCTTC
CASSLGDSPGNEQFF
>NA|TRBD1|TRBJ2-2|TRBV7-9
TGTGCCAGCAGCCAATCGGCCACAGGGGGCCTAACCGGGGAGCTGTTTTTT
CASSQSATGGLTGELFF
>once|NA|TRBJ2-3|TRBV7-9
TGTGCCAGCAGCTTCCAGAGCACAGATACGCAGTATTTT
CASSFQSTDTQYF
>NA|NA|TRBJ2-3|TRBV29-1
TGCAGCGCCGACCCCGGGGATACGCAGTATTTT
CSADPGDTQYF
>NA|NA|TRBJ1-6|TRBV9
TGTGCCAGCGGCCAAGGGGAAACTGGAAATTCACCCCTCCACTTT
CASGQGETGNSPLHF
>NA|TRBD1|TRBJ1-4|TRBV10-3
TGTGCCATCAGCTCAACAGGGGCAACTAATGAAAAACTGTTTTTT
CAISSTGATNEKLFF
>NA|NA|TRBJ1-1|TRBV3-1/TRBV3-2
TGTGCCAGCAGCCTGGAGGGTAACACTGAAGCTTTCTTT
CASSLEGNTEAFF
>NA|NA|TRBJ2-3|TRBV6-1
TGTGCCAGCAGTGAAGTAACAGATACGCAGTATTTT
CASSEVTDTQYF
>few|TRBD1|TRBJ2-7|TRBV29-1
TGCAGCGTTTCTGAGACAGGGGGAGGGAAGCAGTACTTC
CSVSETGGGKQYF
>once|TRBD1|TRBJ2-1|TRBV7-2
TGTGCCAGCAGCTTAGTGGGGACAGGGGTCAATGAGCAGTTCTTC
CASSLVGTGVNEQFF
>once|TRBD1|TRBJ2-3|TRBV10-2
TGCGCCAGCAGGGGACAGGACCCCCGCACAGATACGCAGTATTTT
CASRGQDPRTDTQYF
>NA|NA|TRBJ1-1|TRBV9
TGTGCCAGCAGCGGAACAGGGATCGCTGAAGCTTTCTTT
CASSGTGIAEAFF
>NA|TRBD2|TRBJ2-7|TRBV4-2
TGTGCCAGCAGCCAGGGGACTAGCGGGGGGCCCCAGGGGCAGCAGTACTTC
CASSQGTSGGPQGQQYF
>NA|NA|TRBJ1-2|TRBV29-1
TGCAGCGTTGAAGATCTAGGAGGGGCGCCCCTATATGGCTACACCTTC
CSVEDLGGAPLYGYTF
>NA|NA|TRBJ1-2|TRBV27
TGTGCCAGCTGGGGGGAGGATAGAACTAACTATGGCTACACCTTC
CASWGEDRTNYGYTF
>NA|TRBD1|TRBJ2-1|TRBV5-1
TGCGCCAGCAGCTTACAGGGGGCTGGGAATGAGCAGTTCTTC
CASSLQGAGNEQFF
>NA|TRBD2|TRBJ2-2|TRBV4-1
TGCGCCAGCAGCCACTCCGGACTAGCGGGGGTCACCGGGGAGCTGTTTTTT
CASSHSGLAGVTGELFF
>few|NA|TRBJ1-2|TRBV3-1/TRBV3-2
TGTGCCAGCAGCCAAGTAAGGGAGCGCTATGGCTACACCTTC
CASSQVRERYGYTF